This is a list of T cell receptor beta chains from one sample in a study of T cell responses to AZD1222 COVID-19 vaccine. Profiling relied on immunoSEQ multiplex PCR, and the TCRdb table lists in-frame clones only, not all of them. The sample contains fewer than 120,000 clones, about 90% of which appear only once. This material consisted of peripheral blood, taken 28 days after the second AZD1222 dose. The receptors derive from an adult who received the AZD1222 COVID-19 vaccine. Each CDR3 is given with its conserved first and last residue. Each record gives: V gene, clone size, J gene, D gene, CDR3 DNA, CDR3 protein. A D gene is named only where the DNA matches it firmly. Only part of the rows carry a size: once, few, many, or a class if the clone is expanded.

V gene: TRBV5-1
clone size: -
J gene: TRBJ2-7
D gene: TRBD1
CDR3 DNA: TGCGCCAGCAGCAAGGGACAGGGGTTCTCCTACGAGCAGTACTTC
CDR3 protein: CASSKGQGFSYEQYF

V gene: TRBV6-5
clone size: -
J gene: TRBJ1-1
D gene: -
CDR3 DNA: TGTGCCAGCAGTCCCGAGAGCCTGAGGACTGAAGCTTTCTTT
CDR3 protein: CASSPESLRTEAFF

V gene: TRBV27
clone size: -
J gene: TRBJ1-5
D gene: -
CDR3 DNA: TGTGCCAGCAGTTTATGGGGGCTGGCGAGGGGGAATCAGCCCCAGCATTTT
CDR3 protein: CASSLWGLARGNQPQHF

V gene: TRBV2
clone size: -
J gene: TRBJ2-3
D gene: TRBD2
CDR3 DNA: TGTGCCAGCACCCGAACGTCGCTAGCGGGGGGGATAACAGATACGCAGTATTTT
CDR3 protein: CASTRTSLAGGITDTQYF

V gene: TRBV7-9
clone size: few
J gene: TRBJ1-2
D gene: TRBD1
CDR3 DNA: TGTGCCAGCAGCTTTCCGCTAGGACAGGAGAACTATGGCTACACCTTC
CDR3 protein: CASSFPLGQENYGYTF

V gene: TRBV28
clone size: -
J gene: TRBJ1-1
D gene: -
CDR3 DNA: TGTGCCAGCAGCGGGGCGGGATCATCGGGCACTGAAGCTTTCTTT
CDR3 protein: CASSGAGSSGTEAFF

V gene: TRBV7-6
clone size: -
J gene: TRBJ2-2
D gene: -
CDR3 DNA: TGTGCCAGCACACGAGTGGGTGTCCCGGACACCGGGGAGCTGTTTTTT
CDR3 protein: CASTRVGVPDTGELFF

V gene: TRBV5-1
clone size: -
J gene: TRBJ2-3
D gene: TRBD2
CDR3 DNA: TGCGCCAGCGCCTCGGGGGTAGCGGGAGGGCAAACAGATACGCAGTATTTT
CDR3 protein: CASASGVAGGQTDTQYF

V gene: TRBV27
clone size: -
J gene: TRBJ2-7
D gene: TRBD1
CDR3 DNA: TGTGCCAGCAGTACGGGACAGACCTACGAGCAGTACTTC
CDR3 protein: CASSTGQTYEQYF

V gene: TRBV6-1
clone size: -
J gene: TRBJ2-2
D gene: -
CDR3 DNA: TGTGCCAGCAGCCTGAACACCGGGGAGCTGTTTTTT
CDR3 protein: CASSLNTGELFF

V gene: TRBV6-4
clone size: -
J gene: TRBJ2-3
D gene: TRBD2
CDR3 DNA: TGTGCCAGCAGTGACCGCCCCAATAGCGGGGGGTTTGCAGATACGCAGTATTTT
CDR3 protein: CASSDRPNSGGFADTQYF

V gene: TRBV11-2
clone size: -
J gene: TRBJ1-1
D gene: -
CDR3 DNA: TGTGCCAGCAGCTTACGGGGGATGACTTTCTTT
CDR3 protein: CASSLRGMTFF

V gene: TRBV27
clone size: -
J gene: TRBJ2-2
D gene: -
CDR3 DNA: TGTGCCAGCAGGGCGGCAGGGGGGACCGGGGAGCTGTTTTTT
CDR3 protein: CASRAAGGTGELFF

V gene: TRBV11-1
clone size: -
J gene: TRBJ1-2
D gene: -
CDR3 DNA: TGTGCCAGCAGCGGCACCTTTACCTATGGCTACACCTTC
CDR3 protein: CASSGTFTYGYTF

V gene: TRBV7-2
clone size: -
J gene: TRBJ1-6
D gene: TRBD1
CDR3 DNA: TGTGCCAGCAGCTGGACAGGGTCCTATAATTCACCCCTCCACTTT
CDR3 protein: CASSWTGSYNSPLHF

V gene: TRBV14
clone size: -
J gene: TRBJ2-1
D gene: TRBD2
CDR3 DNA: TGTGCCAGCAGCTCTAAACAGAGGCGGGGGGCCCTTTCCTCCTACAATGAGCAGTTCTTC
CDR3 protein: CASSSKQRRGALSSYNEQFF

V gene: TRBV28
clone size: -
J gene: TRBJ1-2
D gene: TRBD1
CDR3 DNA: TGTGCCAGCAGTACGGGACAGGCGTATGGCTACACCTTC
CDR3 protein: CASSTGQAYGYTF

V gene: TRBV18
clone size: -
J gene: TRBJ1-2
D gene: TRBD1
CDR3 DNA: TGTGCCAGCTCACCACAGGGGGCCTATGGCTACACCTTC
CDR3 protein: CASSPQGAYGYTF

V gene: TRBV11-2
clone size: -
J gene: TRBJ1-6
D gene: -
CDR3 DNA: TGTGCCAGCAGCTTAGGGGTTGGGGAGGATAATTCACCCCTCCACTTT
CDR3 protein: CASSLGVGEDNSPLHF

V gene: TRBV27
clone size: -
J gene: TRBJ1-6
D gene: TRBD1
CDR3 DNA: TGTGCCAGCAGTTTATTGGGACAGGAGAATTCACCCCTCCACTTT
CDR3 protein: CASSLLGQENSPLHF

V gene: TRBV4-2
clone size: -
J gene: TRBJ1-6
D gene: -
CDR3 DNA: TGTGCCAGCAGCCAAGACCTCTTAGGAGCCTATAATTCACCCCTCCACTTT
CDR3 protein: CASSQDLLGAYNSPLHF

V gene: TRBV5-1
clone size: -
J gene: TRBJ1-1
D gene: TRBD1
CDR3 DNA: TGCGCCAGCAGCTTGGACTCGGGACAGGCTGAAGCTTTCTTT
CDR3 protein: CASSLDSGQAEAFF

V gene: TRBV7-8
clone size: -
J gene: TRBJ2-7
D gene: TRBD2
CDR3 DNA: TGTGCCAGCACACCGGGACTAGCGGGATTCTACGAGCAGTACTTC
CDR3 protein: CASTPGLAGFYEQYF

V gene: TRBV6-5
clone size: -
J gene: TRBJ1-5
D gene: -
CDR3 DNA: TGTGCCAGCAGTTCGAGGAGGAATAGCAATCAGCCCCAGCATTTT
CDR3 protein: CASSSRRNSNQPQHF

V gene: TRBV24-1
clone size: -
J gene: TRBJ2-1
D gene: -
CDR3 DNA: TGTGCCACAGTCAACTCTCGCCGGGATCATTCCTACAATGAGCAGTTCTTC
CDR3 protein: CATVNSRRDHSYNEQFF

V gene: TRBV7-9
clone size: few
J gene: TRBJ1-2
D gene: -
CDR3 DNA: TGTGCCAGCAGCTCAAATTGGTATGGCTACACCTTC
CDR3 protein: CASSSNWYGYTF

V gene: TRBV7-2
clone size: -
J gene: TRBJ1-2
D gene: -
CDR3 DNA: TGTGCCAGCAGCAGCACAGGGCAATTCTATGGCTACACCTTC
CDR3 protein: CASSSTGQFYGYTF

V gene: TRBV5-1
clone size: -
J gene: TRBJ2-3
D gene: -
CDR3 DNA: TGCGCCAGCAGCTTGAGTGGCGGAACCACAGATACGCAGTATTTT
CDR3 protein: CASSLSGGTTDTQYF

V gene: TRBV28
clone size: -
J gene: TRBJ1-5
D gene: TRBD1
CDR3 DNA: TGTGCCAGCACCCAAGGGGGCAGCAATCAGCCCCAGCATTTT
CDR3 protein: CASTQGGSNQPQHF

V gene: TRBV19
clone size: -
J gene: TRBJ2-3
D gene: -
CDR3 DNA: TGTGCCAGTAGTAGGAAAGAGCGGTTAGATACGCAGTATTTT
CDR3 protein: CASSRKERLDTQYF

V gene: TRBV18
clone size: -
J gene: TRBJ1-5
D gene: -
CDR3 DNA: TGTGCCAGCTCACCACAGGGGGGAGGCAATCAGCCCCAGCATTTT
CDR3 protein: CASSPQGGGNQPQHF

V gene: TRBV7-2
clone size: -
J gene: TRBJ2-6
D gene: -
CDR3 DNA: TGTGCCAGCAGCTTCGGGCCCTCTGGGGCCAACGTCCTGACTTTC
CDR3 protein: CASSFGPSGANVLTF

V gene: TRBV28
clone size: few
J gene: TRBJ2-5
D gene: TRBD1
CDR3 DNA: TGTGCCAGCAGCCGCGGACAGGGTCGGGAGACCCAGTACTTC
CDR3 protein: CASSRGQGRETQYF

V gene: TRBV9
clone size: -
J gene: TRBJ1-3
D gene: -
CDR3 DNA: TGTGCCAGCAGCGTAGAAGCTCGATCCTCAGCTGGTGGAAACACCATATATTTT
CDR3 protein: CASSVEARSSAGGNTIYF

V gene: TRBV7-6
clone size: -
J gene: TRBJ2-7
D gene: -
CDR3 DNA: TGTGCCAGCAGCTTATGGGGACCCGACGAGCAGTACTTC
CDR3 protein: CASSLWGPDEQYF

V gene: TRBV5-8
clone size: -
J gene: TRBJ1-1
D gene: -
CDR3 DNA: TGTGCCAGCAGCTTGACGGGGCCTAACACTGAAGCTTTCTTT
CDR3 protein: CASSLTGPNTEAFF

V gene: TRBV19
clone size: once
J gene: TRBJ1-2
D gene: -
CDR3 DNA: TGTGCCAGTAGTCAAAAGACAGCTAACTATGGCTACACCTTC
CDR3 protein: CASSQKTANYGYTF

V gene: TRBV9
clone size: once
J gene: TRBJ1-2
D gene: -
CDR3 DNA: TGTGCCAGCAGCGTAGCTAGGAAGGGGGTTAACTATGGCTACACCTTC
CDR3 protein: CASSVARKGVNYGYTF

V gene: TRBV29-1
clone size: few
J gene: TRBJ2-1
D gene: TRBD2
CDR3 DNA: TGCAGCGTTGCAACTAGCGGGAGGATTTCCTACAATGAGCAGTTCTTC
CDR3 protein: CSVATSGRISYNEQFF

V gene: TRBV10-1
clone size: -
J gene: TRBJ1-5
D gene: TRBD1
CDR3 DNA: TGCGCCAGTCAGGGCAGGGGGCGCGAAGGAAATCAGCCCCAGCATTTT
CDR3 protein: CASQGRGREGNQPQHF

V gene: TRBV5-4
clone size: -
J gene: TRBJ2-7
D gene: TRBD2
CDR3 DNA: TGTGCCAGCCGTGAAGCGGGGATTCCCTACGAGCAGTACTTC
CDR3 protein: CASREAGIPYEQYF

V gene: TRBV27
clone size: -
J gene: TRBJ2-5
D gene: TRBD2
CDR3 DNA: TGTGCCAGCAGTTTATTCCCTAGCGGAGAGACCCAGTACTTC
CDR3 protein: CASSLFPSGETQYF

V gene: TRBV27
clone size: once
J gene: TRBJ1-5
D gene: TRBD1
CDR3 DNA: TGTGCCAGCAAACAGGGGTATGACAATCAGCCCCAGCATTTT
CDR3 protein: CASKQGYDNQPQHF

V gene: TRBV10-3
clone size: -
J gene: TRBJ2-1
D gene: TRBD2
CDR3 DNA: TGTGCCATCAAACTAGCGGGACCCAATGAGCAGTTCTTC
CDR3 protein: CAIKLAGPNEQFF

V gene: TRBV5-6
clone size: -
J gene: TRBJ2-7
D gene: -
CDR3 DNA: TGTGCCAGCAGCAATCGCGGGTCCCTCTCCTACGAGCAGTACTTC
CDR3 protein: CASSNRGSLSYEQYF

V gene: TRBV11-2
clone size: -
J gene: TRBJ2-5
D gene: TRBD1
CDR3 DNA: TGTGCCAGCAGCTTAAGGACAGGGGCCCCCCAAGAGACCCAGTACTTC
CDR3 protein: CASSLRTGAPQETQYF

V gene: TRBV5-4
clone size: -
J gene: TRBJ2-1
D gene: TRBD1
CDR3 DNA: TGTGCCAGCAGCGTTTACCGGGACAGGGGTCGAAATGAGCAGTTCTTC
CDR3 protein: CASSVYRDRGRNEQFF

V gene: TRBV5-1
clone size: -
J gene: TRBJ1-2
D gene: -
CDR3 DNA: TGCGCCAGCAGCTTGGATCCGGGGGGCTATGGCTACACCTTC
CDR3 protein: CASSLDPGGYGYTF

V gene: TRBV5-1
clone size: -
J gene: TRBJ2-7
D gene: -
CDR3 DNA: TGCGCCAGCAGCCTGCGCACCCTCCCGAACGAGCAGTACTTC
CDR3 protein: CASSLRTLPNEQYF

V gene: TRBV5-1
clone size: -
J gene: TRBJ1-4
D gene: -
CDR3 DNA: TGCGCCAGCAGCTTGGCCTCGGGAACAACTAATGAAAAACTGTTTTTT
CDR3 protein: CASSLASGTTNEKLFF

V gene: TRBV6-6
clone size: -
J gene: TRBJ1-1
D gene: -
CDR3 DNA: TGTGCCAGCAGTTACAAAAGAGAGACTGAAGCTTTCTTT
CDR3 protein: CASSYKRETEAFF

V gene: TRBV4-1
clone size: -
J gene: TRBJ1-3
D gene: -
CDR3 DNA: TGCGCCAGCAGCCCCTTAAGGGTAGGAAACACCATATATTTT
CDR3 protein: CASSPLRVGNTIYF

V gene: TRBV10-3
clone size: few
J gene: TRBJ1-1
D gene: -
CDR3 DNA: TGTGCCATCAGTGGGGAGACAGCAAACACTGAAGCTTTCTTT
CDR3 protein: CAISGETANTEAFF

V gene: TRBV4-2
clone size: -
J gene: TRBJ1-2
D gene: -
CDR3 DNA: TGTGCCAGCAGCCAAGAAGGCTCTAACTATGGCTACACCTTC
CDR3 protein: CASSQEGSNYGYTF